The entry below describes one TCR beta chain. The antigen remains undetermined. Cultured cells yielded isolated CD4+ T cells after 10 to 11 days. Cultures had half their medium replaced with IL-2 medium on days 3 and 7. Sequencing was performed with immunoSEQ multiplex PCR; in TCRdb, only in-frame clones are kept and a portion is missing. This sample has 50,000 to 75,000 clones, with over 60% found just once. The sample is drawn from a study of vaccination effects on CD4 cells after COVID-19. Overall study: ViraFEST expansion of antigen-specific CD4+ T cells with viral peptide pools preceded sequencing. Subjects were given two BNT162b2 or mRNA-1273 vaccine doses.

Points from the study as a whole: Infection- and vaccine-induced clones contracted markedly late after vaccination.

Germline V gives CDR1 SGHKS, CDR2 YYEKEE (reference sequence). This CDR3 spans 18 amino acids. J gave up 4 bases and V 4 bases, and 17 bases lay outside the gene matches. This sample comprised CD4+ T cells from PBMCs cultured without peptide, obtained before COVID-19 vaccination. The origin of this receptor is a human donor who received a COVID-19 vaccine. The V gene is TRBV5-5, the J gene TRBJ1-1; 9 bases line up with TRBD1. CDR3 nucleotides: TGTGCCAGCAGCCCCCCGCCGACAGGGGGGAGTATCCGCACTGAAGCTTTCTTT. Protein sequence: CASSPPPTGGSIRTEAFF.